Many counts were recorded for the clone carrying this T cell receptor (beta chain). The data stem from a study of molecular identifiers for immune sequencing clone quantification. The CDR3 contains 14 residues. V was cut by 1 base and J by 5 bases, with 11 bases left in between. One entry per CDR3 protein results from TCRdb running MiXCR on the PCR reads. Counted here are about 23,000 distinct CDR3 sequences, approximately 17% occurring once; the ten biggest clones make up around 1%. This sequence joins TRBV12-3 or TRBV12-4 and TRBJ1-2; D is uncertain. This receptor was obtained from a human donor in good health. Some libraries in this study had Jurkat cell RNA spiked in. The sample taken for sequencing was naive CD8+ T cells from blood, with Jurkat cell RNA spiked in. Subset in this sample: FACS-sorted CD8+CD4-CCR7+CD45RA+ naive T cells. The CDR3 loop reads CASSLVTAVYGYTF. CDR3 sequence (DNA): TGTGCCAGCAGTTTAGTTACAGCGGTATATGGCTACACCTTC.